Reported below is one TCR beta chain. Its antigen is undetermined. Assay used: immunoSEQ multiplex PCR; TCRdb lists only in-frame clones, some missing. The repertoire holds approximately 130,000 clones, with about nine tenths as singletons. Germline CDR1 reads SGHRS; CDR2 reads YFSETQ. Trimming took 4 bases from V and 7 from J; bases not matched to a gene: 3. The CDR3 runs 12 residues. This sample was included in a study of T cell responses to AZD1222 COVID-19 vaccine. Findings and limits, study-wide: Receipt of two AZD1222 doses was followed by a rise in Spike-specific TCR breadth and depth. Donors were largely white British and mainly female; clonal diversity was possibly underestimated.

The receptor was isolated from an adult in good health. The material sequenced was peripheral blood, taken on day 0 of AZD1222 vaccination. The chain uses TRBV5-1 and TRBJ2-3; 7 nucleotides match TRBD2. The CDR3 is CASSPGGYTQYF. In nucleotides, the CDR3 is TGCGCCAGCAGCCCGGGGGGATATACGCAGTATTTT.